A selection of T cell receptor beta chains follows, all from one sample in a study of cytomegalovirus exposure and HLA in healthy donors. Sequenced by immunoSEQ multiplex PCR; TCRdb stores in-frame clones only, minus some. The sample consists of roughly 220,000 clones, roughly 84% of them appearing once. Sequenced material: PBMCs. The receptors stem from a man aged 45-60 years in good health and CMV-seronegative. The CDR3 runs from the conserved cysteine through the conserved F or W. A D gene is named only where the DNA matches it firmly. Size tells how often a clone was seen (once, few, many) or the class of an expanded clone, and some rows leave it out.

>TRBJ1-6|NA|NA|TRBV5-1
CASSLDRVSPLHF
TGCGCCAGCAGCTTGGACAGGGTTTCACCCCTCCACTTT
>TRBJ2-7|NA|NA|TRBV2
CASSVSPEQYF
TGTGCCAGCAGCGTCTCCCCCGAGCAGTACTTC
>TRBJ2-7|NA|NA|TRBV27
CASSPQGLVYEQYF
TGTGCCAGCAGTCCACAGGGTCTCGTCTACGAGCAGTACTTC
>TRBJ2-1|TRBD2|NA|TRBV28
CASRDLAGYNEQFF
TGTGCCAGCAGGGATCTAGCGGGTTACAATGAGCAGTTCTTC
>TRBJ2-1|TRBD2|NA|TRBV2
CASKAGGSYNEQFF
TGTGCCAGCAAAGCGGGGGGGTCCTACAATGAGCAGTTCTTC
>TRBJ2-7|NA|NA|TRBV30
CAWATGLGSYEQYF
TGTGCCTGGGCGACAGGACTCGGCTCCTACGAGCAGTACTTC
>TRBJ2-1|TRBD2|NA|TRBV5-1
CASSKSGSDNEQFF
TGCGCCAGCAGCAAAAGCGGGAGCGACAATGAGCAGTTCTTC
>TRBJ2-5|TRBD1|few|TRBV5-5
CASSRDRGRRETQYF
TGTGCCAGCAGCCGGGACAGGGGGCGGCGAGAGACCCAGTACTTC
>TRBJ2-2|TRBD1|few|TRBV5-4
CASSFPGQGNTGELFF
TGTGCCAGCAGCTTTCCGGGACAGGGAAACACCGGGGAGCTGTTTTTT
>TRBJ1-1|NA|NA|TRBV28
CASSLSENTEAFF
TGTGCCAGCAGTTTATCAGAGAACACTGAAGCTTTCTTT
>TRBJ2-3|TRBD2|few|TRBV4-1
CASSHDSGRFPSTDTQYF
TGCGCCAGCAGCCACGATAGCGGGAGGTTCCCTAGCACAGATACGCAGTATTTT
>TRBJ2-1|TRBD2|NA|TRBV5-4
CASSLDASGSISYNEQFF
TGTGCCAGCAGCTTGGACGCGAGCGGGAGTATTTCCTACAATGAGCAGTTCTTC
>TRBJ2-5|NA|NA|TRBV18
CASSSPGETQYF
TGTGCCAGCTCGTCCCCGGGAGAGACCCAGTACTTC
>TRBJ2-7|NA|NA|TRBV28
CASSSYIGDRLSYEQYF
TGTGCCAGCAGTTCTTATATCGGGGATCGGCTGTCTTACGAGCAGTACTTC
>TRBJ2-5|NA|NA|TRBV27
CASRDRLPQETQYF
TGTGCCAGCAGGGACCGACTACCCCAAGAGACCCAGTACTTC
>TRBJ2-2|NA|NA|TRBV28
CASSAAGTGELFF
TGTGCCAGCAGCGCCGCAGGGACCGGGGAGCTGTTTTTT
>TRBJ2-7|TRBD1|NA|TRBV28
CASSPTILDRGLYEQYF
TGTGCCAGCAGTCCGACCATACTGGACAGGGGGCTTTACGAGCAGTACTTC
>TRBJ1-5|TRBD1|NA|TRBV5-1
CASNPHRPTGNSNQPQHF
TGCGCCAGCAACCCCCACCGCCCGACAGGGAATAGCAATCAGCCCCAGCATTTT
>TRBJ1-5|NA|NA|TRBV28
CASSFVAGGWAQHF
TGTGCCAGCAGTTTTGTGGCTGGCGGGTGGGCCCAGCATTTT
>TRBJ2-3|TRBD2|once|TRBV7-9
CASSSILKTSGGTDTQYF
TGTGCCAGCAGCTCCATACTTAAGACTAGCGGGGGCACAGATACGCAGTATTTT
>TRBJ1-4|TRBD1|few|TRBV6-1
CASSVGGPGTNEKLFF
TGTGCCAGCAGTGTAGGGGGCCCCGGGACCAATGAAAAACTGTTTTTT
>TRBJ2-7|NA|once|TRBV6-1
CASMAGEQYEQYF
TGTGCCAGCATGGCAGGGGAACAATACGAGCAGTACTTC
>TRBJ1-1|NA|once|TRBV5-6
CASSFQGVTEAFF
TGTGCCAGCAGCTTTCAAGGGGTAACTGAAGCTTTCTTT
>TRBJ2-5|TRBD2|NA|TRBV4-2
CASSQDSSGSRGETQYF
TGTGCCAGCAGCCAAGATAGCAGCGGGAGTAGAGGAGAGACCCAGTACTTC
>TRBJ2-7|TRBD2|few|TRBV10-1
CASSDSKLAGDREQYF
TGCGCCAGCAGTGACTCGAAACTAGCGGGAGATCGTGAGCAGTACTTC
>TRBJ2-7|TRBD2|NA|TRBV19
CASSMGREVYEQYF
TGTGCCAGTAGTATGGGGCGGGAGGTCTACGAGCAGTACTTC
>TRBJ2-1|TRBD2|NA|TRBV28
CASSSSGRAYNEQFF
TGTGCCAGCAGTTCTAGCGGGAGGGCTTACAATGAGCAGTTCTTC
>TRBJ2-7|NA|NA|TRBV9
CASSVDNSYAYEQYF
TGTGCCAGCAGCGTAGACAACAGCTATGCCTACGAGCAGTACTTC